These T cell receptor beta chains were read from a single sample in a study of OX40 agonist ivuxolimab in advanced cancers. Repertoires were generated with immunoSEQ multiplex PCR, while TCRdb's copy carries only in-frame clones and drops some. The sample has 60,000 or so clones, approximately 86% seen once. The sequencing here drew on CD4+ or CD8+ T cells sorted from blood, taken in a trial of the OX40 agonist ivuxolimab. Every receptor here comes from an adult with an advanced solid tumor such as melanoma, head and neck, liver or kidney cancer. The CDR3 runs from the conserved cysteine through the conserved F or W. Each record gives: J gene, V gene, D gene, clone size, CDR3 protein, CDR3 DNA. A D gene is named only where the DNA matches it firmly. Only some rows state a clone size, as once, few, many or a class for expanded clones.

J: TRBJ2-7; V: TRBV6-5; D: TRBD1; size: -; CDR3: CASRTQGAPTYEQYF; DNA: TGTGCCAGCAGAACTCAGGGGGCCCCCACCTACGAGCAGTACTTC
J: TRBJ1-6; V: TRBV5-1; D: -; size: -; CDR3: CASSLWDGGNSPLHF; DNA: TGCGCCAGCAGTTTGTGGGACGGAGGGAATTCACCCCTCCACTTT
J: TRBJ2-4; V: TRBV11-3; D: -; size: few; CDR3: CASSLGRTNIQYF; DNA: TGTGCCAGCAGCTTAGGGCGGACTAACATTCAGTACTTC
J: TRBJ2-7; V: TRBV2; D: -; size: -; CDR3: CASSEAHGGEQYF; DNA: TGTGCCAGCAGTGAAGCGCATGGAGGAGAGCAGTACTTC
J: TRBJ1-1; V: TRBV29-1; D: TRBD1; size: few; CDR3: CSVTRTGVPFF; DNA: TGCAGCGTGACCCGGACAGGGGTGCCATTCTTT
J: TRBJ2-7; V: TRBV5-4; D: -; size: -; CDR3: CASSLGGVVHEQYF; DNA: TGTGCCAGCAGCTTGGGAGGGGTAGTCCACGAGCAGTACTTC
J: TRBJ2-1; V: TRBV4-1; D: TRBD1; size: few; CDR3: CASSQDRTGRYNEQFF; DNA: TGCGCCAGCAGCCAAGACCGGACAGGTCGGTACAATGAGCAGTTCTTC
J: TRBJ1-2; V: TRBV29-1; D: -; size: -; CDR3: CSVESRAGYTF; DNA: TGCAGCGTTGAATCGAGGGCCGGCTACACCTTC
J: TRBJ1-1; V: TRBV7-8; D: TRBD1; size: -; CDR3: CASRGETGGNTEAFF; DNA: TGTGCCAGCAGGGGAGAGACAGGGGGGAACACTGAAGCTTTCTTT
J: TRBJ2-2; V: TRBV7-9; D: -; size: few; CDR3: CASPSRTGELFF; DNA: TGTGCCAGCCCTTCTCGAACCGGGGAGCTGTTTTTT
J: TRBJ1-1; V: TRBV5-4; D: TRBD1; size: once; CDR3: CASRILDRGHTEAFF; DNA: TGTGCCAGCAGAATCTTGGACAGGGGGCACACTGAAGCTTTCTTT
J: TRBJ2-1; V: TRBV4-3; D: TRBD2; size: -; CDR3: CASSQFPGREGPNEQFF; DNA: TGCGCCAGCAGCCAATTTCCGGGGCGGGAGGGCCCCAATGAGCAGTTCTTC
J: TRBJ1-1; V: TRBV30; D: -; size: -; CDR3: CACLGQITEAFF; DNA: TGTGCCTGCCTGGGACAAATCACTGAAGCTTTCTTT
J: TRBJ2-7; V: TRBV27; D: -; size: -; CDR3: CASSSGQGLYEQYF; DNA: TGTGCCAGCAGTTCAGGGCAGGGATTATACGAGCAGTACTTC
J: TRBJ1-5; V: TRBV7-6; D: -; size: -; CDR3: CASSLALGFEQPQHF; DNA: TGTGCCAGCAGCTTAGCGCTTGGGTTTGAGCAGCCCCAGCATTTT
J: TRBJ2-3; V: TRBV28; D: -; size: once; CDR3: CASSTINFRGRDTQYF; DNA: TGTGCCAGCAGTACTATAAACTTTCGGGGACGGGATACGCAGTATTTT
J: TRBJ2-7; V: TRBV27; D: TRBD1; size: -; CDR3: CASSPGTGGYEQYF; DNA: TGTGCCAGCAGCCCCGGGACAGGAGGGTACGAGCAGTACTTC
J: TRBJ1-1; V: TRBV6-1; D: -; size: -; CDR3: CASSPRSFSNTEAFF; DNA: TGTGCCAGCAGTCCCAGATCCTTCTCGAACACTGAAGCTTTCTTT
J: TRBJ1-5; V: TRBV6-6; D: TRBD1; size: -; CDR3: CASSLDRGGDQPQHF; DNA: TGTGCCAGCAGTTTGGACAGGGGAGGGGATCAGCCCCAGCATTTT
J: TRBJ2-2; V: TRBV7-8; D: TRBD1; size: -; CDR3: CASSFSKGAGTGELFF; DNA: TGTGCCAGCAGCTTCTCTAAGGGGGCGGGCACCGGGGAGCTGTTTTTT
J: TRBJ2-3; V: TRBV10-2; D: TRBD1; size: -; CDR3: CASYGWAGTGGADTQYF; DNA: TGCGCCAGTTACGGATGGGCCGGGACAGGGGGCGCGGATACGCAGTATTTT
J: TRBJ2-2; V: TRBV7-9; D: -; size: -; CDR3: CASSFLIGGSGELFF; DNA: TGTGCCAGCAGCTTTCTTATCGGGGGCTCCGGGGAGCTGTTTTTT
J: TRBJ2-1; V: TRBV9; D: TRBD2; size: medium-sized; CDR3: CASSAGGGLDEQFF; DNA: TGTGCCAGCAGCGCTGGGGGAGGGCTGGATGAGCAGTTCTTC
J: TRBJ2-1; V: TRBV7-9; D: -; size: -; CDR3: CASSHQGRGLGSYNEQFF; DNA: TGTGCCAGCAGCCATCAGGGTCGGGGGCTCGGATCCTACAATGAGCAGTTCTTC
J: TRBJ2-1; V: TRBV4-1; D: -; size: once; CDR3: CASSQEGGSYNEQFF; DNA: TGCGCCAGCAGCCAAGAAGGGGGGTCCTACAATGAGCAGTTCTTC
J: TRBJ1-1; V: TRBV16; D: TRBD1; size: -; CDR3: CASSTWTGGTEAFF; DNA: TGTGCCAGCAGCACGTGGACAGGAGGTACTGAAGCTTTCTTT
J: TRBJ2-5; V: TRBV7-2; D: TRBD2; size: -; CDR3: CASIKLAGVAETQYF; DNA: TGTGCCAGCATAAAACTAGCGGGAGTGGCAGAGACCCAGTACTTC
J: TRBJ2-5; V: TRBV6-1; D: -; size: -; CDR3: CASSEGILWVSETQYF; DNA: TGTGCCAGCAGTGAAGGGATTTTGTGGGTTAGCGAGACCCAGTACTTC
J: TRBJ2-1; V: TRBV7-3; D: TRBD1; size: -; CDR3: CASSLRTGGLVNEQFF; DNA: TGTGCCAGCAGCTTACGGACAGGGGGTCTAGTCAATGAGCAGTTCTTC
J: TRBJ1-3; V: TRBV2; D: -; size: -; CDR3: CASRVDSYSGNTIYF; DNA: TGTGCCAGCAGGGTTGACAGCTACTCTGGAAACACCATATATTTT
J: TRBJ2-7; V: TRBV10-3; D: TRBD2; size: -; CDR3: CAIKASGSYEQYF; DNA: TGTGCCATCAAAGCTAGCGGCTCCTACGAGCAGTACTTC